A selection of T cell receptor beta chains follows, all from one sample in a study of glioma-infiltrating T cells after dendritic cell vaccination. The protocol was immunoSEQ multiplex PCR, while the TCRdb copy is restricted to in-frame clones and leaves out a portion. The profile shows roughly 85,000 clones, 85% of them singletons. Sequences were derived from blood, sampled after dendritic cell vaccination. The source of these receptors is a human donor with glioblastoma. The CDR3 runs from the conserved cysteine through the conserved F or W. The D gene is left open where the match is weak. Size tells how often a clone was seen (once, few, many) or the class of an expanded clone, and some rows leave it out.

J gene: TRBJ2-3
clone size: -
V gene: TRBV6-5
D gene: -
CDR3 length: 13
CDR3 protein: CASSRGRGDTQYF
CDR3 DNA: TGTGCCAGCAGTCGTGGACGGGGAGATACGCAGTATTTT

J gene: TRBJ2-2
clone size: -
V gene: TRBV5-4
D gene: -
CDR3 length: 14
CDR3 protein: CAGKDSYNTGELFF
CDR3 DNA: TGTGCCGGGAAGGACTCATACAACACCGGGGAGCTGTTTTTT

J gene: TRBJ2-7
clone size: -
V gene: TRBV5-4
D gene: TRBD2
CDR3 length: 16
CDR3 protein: CASSGTLAGGTYEQYF
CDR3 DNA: TGTGCCAGCAGCGGAACACTAGCGGGGGGCACCTACGAGCAGTACTTC

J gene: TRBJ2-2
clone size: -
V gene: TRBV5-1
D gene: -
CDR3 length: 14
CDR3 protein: CASSFTGSTGELFF
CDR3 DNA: TGCGCCAGCAGCTTCACAGGGAGCACCGGGGAGCTGTTTTTT

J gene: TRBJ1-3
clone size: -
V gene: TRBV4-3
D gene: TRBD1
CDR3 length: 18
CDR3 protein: CASSQARTGTASGNTIYF
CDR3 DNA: TGCGCCAGCAGCCAAGCCCGCACCGGGACAGCCTCTGGAAACACCATATATTTT

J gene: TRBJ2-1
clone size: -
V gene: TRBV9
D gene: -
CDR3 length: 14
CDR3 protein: CASSVVSGVGEQFF
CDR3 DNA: TGTGCCAGCAGCGTAGTCTCGGGGGTGGGGGAGCAGTTCTTC

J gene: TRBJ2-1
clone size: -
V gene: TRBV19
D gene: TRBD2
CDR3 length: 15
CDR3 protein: CASSIGLAGYNEQFF
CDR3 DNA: TGTGCCAGTAGTATCGGACTAGCGGGGTACAATGAGCAGTTCTTC

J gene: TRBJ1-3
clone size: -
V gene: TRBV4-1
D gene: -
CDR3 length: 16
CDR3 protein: CASSQAAITGGNTIYF
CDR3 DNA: TGCGCCAGCAGCCAAGCTGCAATAACAGGGGGAAACACCATATATTTT

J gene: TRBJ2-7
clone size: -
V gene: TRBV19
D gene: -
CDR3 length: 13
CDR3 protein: CASSGQRNYEQYF
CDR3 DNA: TGTGCCAGTAGTGGACAGAGGAACTACGAGCAGTACTTC

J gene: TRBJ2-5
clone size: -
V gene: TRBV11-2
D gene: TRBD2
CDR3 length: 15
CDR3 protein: CASKRLAGDQETQYF
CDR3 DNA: TGTGCCAGCAAGCGACTAGCGGGGGACCAAGAGACCCAGTACTTC

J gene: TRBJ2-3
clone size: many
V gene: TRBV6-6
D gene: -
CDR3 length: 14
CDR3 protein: CASSYGEPTDTQYF
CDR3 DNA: TGTGCCAGCAGTTACGGGGAGCCCACAGATACGCAGTATTTT

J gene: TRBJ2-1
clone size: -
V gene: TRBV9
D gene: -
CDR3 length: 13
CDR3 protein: CASSVAGYNEQFF
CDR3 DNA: TGTGCCAGCAGCGTAGCAGGGTACAATGAGCAGTTCTTC

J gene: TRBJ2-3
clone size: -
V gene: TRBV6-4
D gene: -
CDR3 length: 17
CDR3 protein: CASSDSHGAKGTDTQYF
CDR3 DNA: TGTGCCAGCAGTGACTCACATGGGGCTAAGGGCACAGATACGCAGTATTTT

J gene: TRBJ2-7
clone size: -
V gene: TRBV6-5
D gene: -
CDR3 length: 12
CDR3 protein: CASSSQGYEQYF
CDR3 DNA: TGTGCCAGCAGTTCACAGGGTTACGAGCAGTACTTC

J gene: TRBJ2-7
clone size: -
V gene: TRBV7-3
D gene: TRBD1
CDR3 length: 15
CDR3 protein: CASSLDRGSSYEQYF
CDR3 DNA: TGTGCCAGCAGCTTAGACAGGGGAAGCTCCTACGAGCAGTACTTC

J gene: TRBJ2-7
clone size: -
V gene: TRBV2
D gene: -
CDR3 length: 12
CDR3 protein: CASIPSSYEQYF
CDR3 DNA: TGTGCCAGCATCCCCAGCTCCTACGAGCAGTACTTC

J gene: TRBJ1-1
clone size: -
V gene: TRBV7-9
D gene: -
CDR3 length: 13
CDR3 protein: CASSPRVGTEAFF
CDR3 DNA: TGTGCCAGCAGCCCACGAGTCGGCACTGAAGCTTTCTTT

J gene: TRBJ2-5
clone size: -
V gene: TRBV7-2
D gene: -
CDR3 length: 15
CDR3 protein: CASSLVAGARETQYF
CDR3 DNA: TGTGCCAGCAGCTTAGTTGCAGGGGCGCGGGAGACCCAGTACTTC

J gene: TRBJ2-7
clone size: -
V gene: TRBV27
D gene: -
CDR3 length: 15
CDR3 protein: CASTPQPGRPYEQYF
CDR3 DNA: TGTGCCAGCACCCCTCAACCGGGGAGACCATACGAGCAGTACTTC

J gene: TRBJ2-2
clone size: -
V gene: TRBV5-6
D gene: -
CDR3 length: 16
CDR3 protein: CASSYRQGGGTGELFF
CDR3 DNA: TGTGCCAGCAGCTACAGACAGGGAGGAGGAACCGGGGAGCTGTTTTTT

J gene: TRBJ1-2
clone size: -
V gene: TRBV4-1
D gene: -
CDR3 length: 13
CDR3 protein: CASSLGQNYGYTF
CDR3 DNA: TGCGCCAGCAGCCTAGGACAGAACTATGGCTACACCTTC

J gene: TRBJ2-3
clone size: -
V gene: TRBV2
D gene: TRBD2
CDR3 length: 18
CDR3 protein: CASSGLAGGPSFPDTQYF
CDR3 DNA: TGTGCCAGCAGCGGACTAGCGGGAGGGCCGAGTTTTCCAGATACGCAGTATTTT

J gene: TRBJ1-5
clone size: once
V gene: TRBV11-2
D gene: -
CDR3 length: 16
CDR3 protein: CASSLMAGVGNQPQHF
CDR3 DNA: TGTGCCAGCAGCTTAATGGCGGGGGTAGGCAATCAGCCCCAGCATTTT

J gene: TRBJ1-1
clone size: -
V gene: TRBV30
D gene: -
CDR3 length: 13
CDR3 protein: CACTGSRNTEAFF
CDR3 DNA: TGTGCCTGTACAGGGTCTCGGAACACTGAAGCTTTCTTT

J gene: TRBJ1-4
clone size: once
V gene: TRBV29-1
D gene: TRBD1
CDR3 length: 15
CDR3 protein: CSVVTGTGLREKLFF
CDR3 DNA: TGCAGCGTGGTTACCGGGACAGGATTACGGGAAAAACTGTTTTTT

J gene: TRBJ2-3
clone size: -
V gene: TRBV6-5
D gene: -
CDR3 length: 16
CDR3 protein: CASSYSKGLGTDTQYF
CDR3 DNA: TGTGCCAGCAGTTACTCGAAGGGACTCGGCACAGATACGCAGTATTTT

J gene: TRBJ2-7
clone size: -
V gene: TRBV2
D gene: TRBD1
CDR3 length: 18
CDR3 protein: CASSDLSSGTAVSYEQYF
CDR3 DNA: TGTGCCAGCAGTGACCTATCCTCCGGGACAGCTGTAAGCTACGAGCAGTACTTC

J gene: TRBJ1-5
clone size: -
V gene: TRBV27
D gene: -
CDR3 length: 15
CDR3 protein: CASSGGTRVNQPQHF
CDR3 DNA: TGTGCCAGCAGTGGTGGGACAAGGGTAAATCAGCCCCAGCATTTT

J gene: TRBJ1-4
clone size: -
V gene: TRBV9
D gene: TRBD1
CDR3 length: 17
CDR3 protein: CASSVGGQGYFGEKLFF
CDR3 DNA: TGTGCCAGCAGCGTAGGGGGACAGGGATACTTTGGTGAAAAACTGTTTTTT

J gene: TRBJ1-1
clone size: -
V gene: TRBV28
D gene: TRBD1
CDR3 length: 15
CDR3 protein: CASSLWVTGDTEAFF
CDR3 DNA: TGTGCCAGCAGTTTATGGGTTACAGGGGACACTGAAGCTTTCTTT

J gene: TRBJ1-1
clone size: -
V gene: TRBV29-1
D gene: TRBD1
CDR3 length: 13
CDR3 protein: CSVGTGDDTEAFF
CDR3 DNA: TGCAGCGTCGGGACAGGGGACGACACTGAAGCTTTCTTT

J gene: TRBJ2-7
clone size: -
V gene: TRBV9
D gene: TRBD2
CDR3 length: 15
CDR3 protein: CASSVAGGSEYEQYF
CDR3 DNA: TGTGCCAGCAGCGTAGCGGGAGGGTCCGAGTACGAGCAGTACTTC

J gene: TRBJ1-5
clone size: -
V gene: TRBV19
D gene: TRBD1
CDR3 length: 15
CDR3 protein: CASMSDRGGFQPQHF
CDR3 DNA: TGTGCCAGTATGTCCGACAGGGGAGGGTTTCAGCCCCAGCATTTT

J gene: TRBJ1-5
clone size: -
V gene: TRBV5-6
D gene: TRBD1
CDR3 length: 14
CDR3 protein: CASRLGQGNQPQHF
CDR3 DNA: TGTGCCAGCAGACTAGGACAGGGCAATCAGCCCCAGCATTTT

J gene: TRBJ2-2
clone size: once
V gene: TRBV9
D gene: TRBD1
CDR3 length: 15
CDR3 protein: CASSEWDRAFGELFF
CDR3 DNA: TGTGCCAGCAGCGAGTGGGACAGGGCCTTCGGGGAGCTGTTTTTT

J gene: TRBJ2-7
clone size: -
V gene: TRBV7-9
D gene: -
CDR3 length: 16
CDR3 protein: CASSENPGLRSDEQYF
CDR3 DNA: TGTGCCAGCAGCGAAAATCCGGGACTCCGGTCTGACGAGCAGTACTTC

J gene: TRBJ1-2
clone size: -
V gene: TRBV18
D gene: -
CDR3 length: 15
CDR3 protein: CASSLEPGLVSADTF
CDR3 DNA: TGTGCCAGCTCACTCGAACCGGGGTTGGTCTCGGCCGACACCTTC